This T cell receptor beta chain was sequenced for a study of identical twins. This clonotype showed up just a few times. From the 5' RACE reads, TCRdb called clonotypes with MiXCR, one entry per CDR3 protein. The sample lists approximately 230,000 distinct CDR3 sequences, approximately 5.9% occurring once. Unmatched junction bases numbered 6, after V lost 3 bases and J lost 4 bases. This CDR3 is built from 16 residues. Looked up from germline, CDR1 is MNHEY and CDR2 is SMNVEV (reference sequence). These data are also associated with another study on T cells expressing NK-cell markers. That source reports: HCMV seropositivity characterized seven of the eight sequenced donors, and seronegativity one. HCMV specificity was not established for the expanded NKG2C+ T cell clones.

The chain couples TRBV27 to TRBJ2-1; 10 bases agree with TRBD2. This receptor was identified in a young woman in good health. What was sequenced was CD8+ T cells sorted from blood. The CDR3, as DNA: TGTGCCAGCAGTTTTGAAGCGGGAGGGCCGTACAATGAGCAGTTCTTC. It is translated as CASSFEAGGPYNEQFF.